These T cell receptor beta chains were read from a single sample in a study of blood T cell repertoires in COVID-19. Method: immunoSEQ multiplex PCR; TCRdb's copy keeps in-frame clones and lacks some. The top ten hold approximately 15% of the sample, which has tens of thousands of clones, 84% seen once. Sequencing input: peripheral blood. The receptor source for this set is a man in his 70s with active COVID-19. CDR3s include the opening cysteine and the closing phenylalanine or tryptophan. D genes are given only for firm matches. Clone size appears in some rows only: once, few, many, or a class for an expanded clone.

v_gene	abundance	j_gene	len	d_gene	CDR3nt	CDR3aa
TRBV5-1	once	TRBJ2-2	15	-	TGCGCCAGCAGCTGGACGGGGAGCGTCACCGGGGAGCTGTTTTTT	CASSWTGSVTGELFF
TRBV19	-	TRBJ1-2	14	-	TGTGCCAGTAGTATCGGAGGGGTTTCAAGAGGCTACACCTTC	CASSIGGVSRGYTF
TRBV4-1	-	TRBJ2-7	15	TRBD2	TGCGCCAGCAGCCAAGGAGGGACTAGCAGCTACGAGCAGTACTTC	CASSQGGTSSYEQYF
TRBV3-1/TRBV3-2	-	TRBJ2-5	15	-	TGTGCCAGCAGCCCTCTGACAGGCGCCAGGGAGACCCAGTACTTC	CASSPLTGARETQYF
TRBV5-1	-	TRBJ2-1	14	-	TGCGCCAGCAGCTTGGAGCAGGGTAGCAATGAGCAGTTCTTC	CASSLEQGSNEQFF
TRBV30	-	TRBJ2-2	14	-	TGTGCCTGGAGTATAGAGGGAAGAACCGGGGAGCTGTTTTTT	CAWSIEGRTGELFF
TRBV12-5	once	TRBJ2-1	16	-	TGTGCTAGTGGTTCCGGTCGCTTGCTTTCCTACAATGAGCAGTTCTTC	CASGSGRLLSYNEQFF
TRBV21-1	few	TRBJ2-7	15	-	TGTGCCAGCAGCAAAAAGAAGACGACAGCTTACGAGCAGTACTTC	CASSKKKTTAYEQYF
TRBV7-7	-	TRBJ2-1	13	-	TGTGCCAGCAGCTTATCACAACCCAATGAGCAGTTCTTC	CASSLSQPNEQFF
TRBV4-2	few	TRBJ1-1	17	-	TGTGCCAGCAGCCAAGAAAAGCCTTGGGGGCTGAACACTGAAGCTTTCTTT	CASSQEKPWGLNTEAFF
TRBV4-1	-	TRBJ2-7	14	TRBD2	TGCGCCAGCAGCCCGGGACTAGCGGGCGACGAGCAGTACTTC	CASSPGLAGDEQYF